The 10 T cell receptor beta chains below all came from one sample that was sequenced in a study of shared clonotypes between healthy human individuals. Measured with immunoSEQ multiplex PCR; TCRdb has only the in-frame clones, and not every one. The sample yields 550,000 to 700,000 clones, about three quarters seen once. Sequencing input: memory CD4+ T cells sorted from blood. Documented subset: CD45RA-negative fraction. The receptors derive from a woman aged 25 to 45 in good health.

The chain links TRBV30 to TRBJ1-1; tentative D call: TRBD1 (6 bases). Germline V lookup: CDR1 GTSNPN, CDR2 SVGIG (reference sequence). CDR3 size: 16 residues. The V end lost 0 bases, the J end lost 1 base, and 15 bases lay between the germline ends. Here the CDR3 DNA reads TGTGCCTGGAGTGTAGGGGGGGGAACCTGGAACACTGAAGCTTTCTTT. Its translation is CAWSVGGGTWNTEAFF.

The V gene is TRBV14, the J gene TRBJ2-7; 9 positions agree with TRBD1. Germline CDR1 reads SGHDN; CDR2 reads FVKESK. V dropped 1 base and J dropped 4; count of bases not matched to a gene: 5. The CDR3 extends over 15 amino acids. As DNA, the CDR3 is TGTGCCAGCAGCCAAGGACAGGGGGTTTATTACGAGCAGTACTTC. It encodes CASSQGQGVYYEQYF.

This clone appeared a few times. This chain connects TRBV4-1 to TRBJ2-1, with D unresolved. The CDR3 has 17 residues. Trimming shortened V by 4 bases and J by 7 bases, and 23 bases separated the two germline ends. CDR1 is MGHRA and CDR2 is YSYEKL in the germline V gene. The CDR3 region has the DNA TGCGCCAGCAGCCGCGGTGGCCTGGTGCTCCTGGGGAATGAGCAGTTCTTC. Translating it yields CASSRGGLVLLGNEQFF.

The CDR3, as DNA: TGCGCCAGCAGCCCCTTGACCAGCTCTGGGGCCAACGTCCTGACTTTC. Protein product: CASSPLTSSGANVLTF. J is TRBJ2-6 and V is TRBV5-1; D gene ambiguous. The ends were cut back, 4 bases at V and 0 bases at J, with 11 bases in the middle. The CDR3 consists of 16 residues. In germline, CDR1 is SGHRS, CDR2 YFSETQ. Drawing the rest from reference TRBV5-1 and TRBJ2-6, the complete variable domain is KAGVTQTPRYLIKTRGQQVTLSCSPISGHRSVSWYQQTPGQGLQFLFEYFSETQRNKGNFPGRFSGRQFSNSRSEMNVSTLELGDSALYLCASSPLTSSGANVLTFGAGSRLTVL.

This sequence joins TRBV6-1 and TRBJ2-7; 8 nucleotides match TRBD1. This CDR3 has 16 amino acids. V shed 6 bases and J 0 bases; nucleotides not matched to a gene: 10. Germline V lookup: CDR1 MNHNS, CDR2 SASEGT. This CDR3 is CASRENRGFSSYEQYF. The CDR3 DNA is TGTGCCAGCAGGGAAAACAGGGGGTTTAGCTCCTACGAGCAGTACTTC.

The chain's CDR3 is CASSFSGDQETQYF. DNA of the CDR3: TGTGCCAGCAGCTTTTCCGGGGACCAAGAGACCCAGTACTTC. The chain joins TRBV11-3 to TRBJ2-5; D perhaps matches TRBD2 (5 bases). The CDR3 runs to 14 residues. Trimming left V 3 bases short and J 0 bases short, with 8 bases between. Germline V gene sequence: CDR1 SGHNT, CDR2 YENEEA.

To note about this clone: Other DNA sequences from this sample encode an identical CDR3 as well. The chain links TRBV19 to TRBJ1-5; 9 bases agree with TRBD1. In germline, CDR1 is LNHDA, CDR2 SQIVND (reference sequence). V lost 2 bases to trimming and J lost 0 bases; unmatched junction nucleotides: 2. The CDR3 extends over 16 amino acids. This CDR3 reads CASSIHRGPSNQPQHF. DNA for the CDR3: TGTGCCAGTAGTATACACAGGGGGCCTAGCAATCAGCCCCAGCATTTT.

As for this clone: An end of the junction differs from the germline gene, which may be a read error. The chain recombines TRBV5-1 with TRBJ1-1, with D possibly being TRBD1 (6 bases). CDR3 length: 14 amino acids. From germline, CDR1 is SGHRS and CDR2 YFSETQ. The CDR3 sequence is CASSLGASNTEAFF. The CDR3 bases are TGCGCCAGCAGTTTGGGGGCATCGAACACTGAAGCTTTCTTT.

V usage is TRBV5-4 and J usage is TRBJ1-5; possible D gene TRBD1, 5 bases. V was clipped by 0 bases and J by 9 bases, with 13 bases between them. This CDR3 has 14 amino acids. Per the germline V gene, CDR1 is SGHNT and CDR2 is YYREEE (reference sequence). The CDR3: CASSLDAVGAPQHF. The CDR3 DNA sequence: TGTGCCAGCAGCTTGGACGCCGTCGGGGCGCCCCAGCATTTT.

The chain joins TRBV5-4 to TRBJ2-2, with D uncertain. The CDR3 is 14 residues long. V dropped 0 bases and J dropped 1 base, with 4 bases sitting between them. The germline gives CDR1 SGHNT, CDR2 YYREEE (reference sequence). CDR3 region: CASSLGLNTGELFF. The CDR3 region has the DNA TGTGCCAGCAGCTTGGGCCTGAACACCGGGGAGCTGTTTTTT.